This passage covers 5 T cell receptor beta chains from one sample sequenced in a study of blood T cells in healthy people across ages. Primed by a sample-barcoded 5' primer and a J-beta primer mix, a second PCR proceeded for about 7 to 12 cycles. One entry per CDR3 protein, called by TCRdb with MiXCR from the 5' RACE reads. The data show 1.2 million to 1.5 million distinct CDR3 sequences, roughly 45% seen once. The specimen sequenced was blood. All receptors derive from a young woman in good health.

This clonotype was detected a few times. The chain is built from TRBV28 and TRBJ2-7; 11 bases map to TRBD1. The germline V gene has CDR1 MDHEN and CDR2 SYDVKM. V was pared by 7 bases and J by 3 bases, with 5 bases of the junction left unmatched. This CDR3 spans 14 amino acids. CDR3 residues: CASTVGTGGYEQYF. The CDR3 nucleotides read TGTGCCAGCACCGTTGGGACAGGGGGCTACGAGCAGTACTTC.

The chain employs TRBV20-1 and TRBJ2-1, with TRBD2 identical over 13 bases. Per germline, CDR1 DFQATT and CDR2 SNEGSKA (reference sequence). Trimming at V came to 0 bases and at J to 10 bases, leaving 12 bases not matched to a gene. This CDR3 spans 17 amino acids. The CDR3 DNA reads as TGCAGTGCTAGAGACCCTCGTCGGACTAGCGGGAGTAGGGAGCAGTTCTTC. This gives the protein CSARDPRRTSGSREQFF.

This sequence joins TRBV20-1 and TRBJ1-1; the D is unclear. CDR1 DFQATT and CDR2 SNEGSKA come from the germline V gene (reference sequence). The CDR3 extends over 14 amino acids. V lost 0 bases and J lost 1, with 9 bases in between. The CDR3 DNA reads TGCAGTGCTAGAGATCTTACGAAGAACACTGAAGCTTTCTTT. This encodes CSARDLTKNTEAFF.

The rearrangement joins TRBV27 to TRBJ2-7; TRBD1 matches at 7 bases. The junction had 8 bases not matched to a gene; V was cut back by 3 bases and J by 0 bases. The CDR3 runs 16 residues. Germline values: CDR1 MNHEY, CDR2 SMNVEV (reference sequence). Here the CDR3 reads CASSFGIGDSSYEQYF. The CDR3 DNA sequence: TGTGCCAGCAGTTTTGGGATTGGGGACAGCTCCTACGAGCAGTACTTC.

This clonotype was observed a handful of times. This chain joins TRBV18 and TRBJ2-3; possible D gene TRBD2, 6 bases. The CDR3 has 14 residues. CDR1 KGHSH and CDR2 LQKENI come from the germline V gene. The V end lost 5 bases, the J end lost 2 bases, and 11 bases lay between the germline ends. CDR3 bases: TGTGCCAGCTCATCGGACTACTCCACAGATACGCAGTATTTT. Protein product: CASSSDYSTDTQYF.